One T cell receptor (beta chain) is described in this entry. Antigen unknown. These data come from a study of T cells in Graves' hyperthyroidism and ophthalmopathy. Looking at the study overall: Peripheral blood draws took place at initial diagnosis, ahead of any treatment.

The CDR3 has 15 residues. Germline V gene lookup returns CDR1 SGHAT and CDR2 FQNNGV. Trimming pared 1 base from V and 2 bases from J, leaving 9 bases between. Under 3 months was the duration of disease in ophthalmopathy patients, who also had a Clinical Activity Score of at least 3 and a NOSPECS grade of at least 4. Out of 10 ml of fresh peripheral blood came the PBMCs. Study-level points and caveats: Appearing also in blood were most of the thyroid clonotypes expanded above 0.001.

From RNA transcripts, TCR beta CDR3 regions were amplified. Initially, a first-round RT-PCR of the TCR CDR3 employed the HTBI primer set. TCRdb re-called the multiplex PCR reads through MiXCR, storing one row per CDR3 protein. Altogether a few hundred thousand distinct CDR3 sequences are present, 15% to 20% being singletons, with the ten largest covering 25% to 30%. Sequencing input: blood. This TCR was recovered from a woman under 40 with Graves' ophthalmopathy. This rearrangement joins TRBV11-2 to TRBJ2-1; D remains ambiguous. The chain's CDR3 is CASSLGTDTYNEQFF. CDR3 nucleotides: TGTGCCAGCAGCTTAGGAACAGACACCTACAATGAGCAGTTCTTC.